This T cell receptor beta chain was recovered during a study of blood T cells in healthy people across ages. Germline CDR1 and CDR2: DFQATT and SNEGSKA (reference sequence). With V trimmed by 3 bases and J by 5 bases, 4 bases remained unmatched. This CDR3 contains 14 residues. Then a second PCR, running roughly 6 to 12 cycles, was carried out with a sample-barcoded 5' primer and a J-beta primer mix. From the 5' RACE reads, TCRdb called clonotypes with MiXCR, one entry per CDR3 protein. The repertoire consists of 600,000 or so distinct CDR3 sequences, with 25% to 30% occurring once and the leading ten covering approximately 14%. Notes on this clonotype: Its antigen is currently unknown.

Study observations and caveats: Higher naive T cell percentage went strongly together with higher TCR beta diversity. TCR beta diversity per million T cells fell roughly linearly with age.

At least 6 million PBMCs were isolated per sample. V is TRBV20-1 and J is TRBJ2-1, with TRBD2 matching 10 bases. Material: blood. The sequence was obtained from a woman of 80 years or more in good health. This chain's CDR3 is CSARSGGADNEQFF. The DNA of the CDR3 is TGCAGTGCTAGGAGCGGGGGGGCGGACAATGAGCAGTTCTTC.